Below are 25 T cell receptor beta chains sequenced from a single sample in a study of PD-1 blockade in classical Hodgkin lymphoma. Data came from immunoSEQ multiplex PCR; TCRdb stores just in-frame clones and leaves some out. The sample has about 30,000 clones, around 94% seen once; the top ten hold 2.3%. Sample time point: newly diagnosed, previously untreated cHL patient sample. Material for sequencing was peripheral blood mononuclear cells (PBMCs). The receptors were gathered from a human donor with classical Hodgkin lymphoma.

The chain is built from TRBV6-5 and TRBJ2-7; maybe TRBD1 (5 bases). Trimming removed 5 bases at V and 2 bases at J, with 13 bases between. The germline V gene has CDR1 MNHEY and CDR2 SVGAGI. This CDR3 is built from 14 residues. In DNA form, the CDR3 reads TGTGCCAGCAGTGCTCACAGGCTTGCCTACGAGCAGTACTTC. It translates to CASSAHRLAYEQYF.

The chain has TRBV4-3 and TRBJ1-4, with TRBD1 matching over 7 bases. Losses at the gene ends were 4 bases for V and 6 bases for J; bases not matched to a gene: 8. The CDR3 has 15 amino acids. The germline V gene has CDR1 LGHNA and CDR2 YSLEER. The CDR3 here is CASSPLTGPYEKLFF. The CDR3 DNA reads TGCGCCAGCAGCCCACTGACAGGGCCTTATGAAAAACTGTTTTTT.

The rearrangement uses TRBV4-1 and TRBJ2-1, with D unresolved. Germline CDR1 and CDR2: MGHRA and YSYEKL. The CDR3 sequence is 15 residues long. The ends were cut back, 3 bases at V and 0 bases at J, with 9 bases in the middle. Here the CDR3 DNA reads TGCGCCAGCAGCCAGGTGATCAGCTCCTACAATGAGCAGTTCTTC. Translation: CASSQVISSYNEQFF.

J is TRBJ2-7 and V is TRBV27, with a weak D call TRBD2 (6 bases). The V end lost 0 bases, the J end lost 0 bases, and 9 bases lay between the germline ends. Germline lookup yields CDR1 MNHEY and CDR2 SMNVEV (reference sequence). The CDR3 contains 15 residues. Here the CDR3 DNA reads TGTGCCAGCAGTTTATCGGGACTCGGCTCCTACGAGCAGTACTTC. Its protein is CASSLSGLGSYEQYF.

The chain combines TRBV5-6 with TRBJ2-3, with no clear D. Germline loops: CDR1 SGHDT, CDR2 YYEEEE. This CDR3 is built from 13 residues. V lost 1 base and J 4 bases, leaving 7 bases between the germline ends. In nucleotides, the CDR3 is TGTGCCAGCAGCTTGAAGGTGTCAGATACGCAGTATTTT. This sequence encodes CASSLKVSDTQYF.

This chain joins TRBV11-3 and TRBJ2-1; TRBD2 is a possible D gene (6 bases). V was clipped by 4 bases and J by 7 bases, with 8 bases between them. The CDR3 has 12 residues. CDR1 is SGHNT, CDR2 YENEEA, per germline. Here the CDR3 reads CASSSRGNEQFF. The CDR3 DNA follows: TGTGCCAGCAGCTCCCGGGGGAATGAGCAGTTCTTC.

The chain employs TRBV7-2 and TRBJ1-5; possible D gene TRBD1, 6 bases. Deletions cut 5 bases from V and 5 bases from J, with 25 bases between. The V gene's germline CDR1 is SGHTA and CDR2 FQGNSA. There are 18 residues in the CDR3. CDR3 in DNA: TGTGCCAGCAGCCCAACTATGTACAGGGTCGGTTTCCATCAGCCCCAGCATTTT. Its protein is CASSPTMYRVGFHQPQHF.

The rearrangement joins TRBV4-1 to TRBJ1-1; D remains ambiguous. CDR3 length: 13 amino acids. Between the trimmed V and J ends, which lost 0 bases and 7 bases, there was a span of 9 bases. Germline-derived CDR1 and CDR2 are MGHRA and YSYEKL. The CDR3 loop is CASSQDGDFEAFF. The CDR3 region has the DNA TGCGCCAGCAGCCAAGACGGAGACTTTGAAGCTTTCTTT.

This chain uses TRBV19 with TRBJ2-3; D not resolved. The CDR3 sequence is 13 residues long. CDR1 is LNHDA, CDR2 SQIVND, per germline (reference sequence). V gave up 3 bases and J gave up 1 base, with 5 bases separating them. CDR3 loop: CASSIIRTDTQYF. For the CDR3, the DNA is TGTGCCAGTAGTATTATCCGCACAGATACGCAGTATTTT.

The chain has TRBV2 and TRBJ1-5, with TRBD1 identical over 7 bases. The germline V gene encodes CDR1 SNHLY and CDR2 FYNNEI. The CDR3 runs 14 residues. V lost 6 bases and J lost 7; bases outside the gene matches: 9. The CDR3 coding sequence is TGTGCCAGCAGACAGGGGACGGGAAACCAGCCCCAGCATTTT. Protein: CASRQGTGNQPQHF.

The genes are TRBV15 and TRBJ1-1; TRBD1 matches at 7 bases. CDR1 and CDR2 (germline): LNHNV, YYDKDF (reference sequence). The CDR3 length is 13 residues. J lost 7 bases, V lost 5 bases, and 7 bases had no gene match. CDR3 sequence reads: CATSSRQGLEAFF. The CDR3, as DNA: TGTGCCACCAGCTCGCGACAGGGACTTGAAGCTTTCTTT.

The chain couples TRBV29-1 to TRBJ1-2; TRBD1 matches 8 bases. Losses at the gene ends were 3 bases for V and 5 bases for J; bases not matched to a gene: 8. The CDR3 has 14 residues. Germline V gene lookup returns CDR1 SQVTM and CDR2 ANQGSEA. The CDR3 DNA is TGCAGCGTTGAGAGAAGGACAGGGCCGTATGGCTACACCTTC. It codes for CSVERRTGPYGYTF.

This clone occurred once. V and J are TRBV4-1 and TRBJ1-6, with a tentative D call TRBD1 (6 bases). V lost 1 base, J lost 6 bases, and 10 bases lay in between. CDR3 length: 15 amino acids. The V gene's germline CDR1 is MGHRA and CDR2 YSYEKL. CDR3: CASSQVTGSNSPLHF. CDR3 bases: TGCGCCAGCAGCCAAGTGACAGGATCTAATTCACCCCTCCACTTT.

The chain is built from TRBV2 and TRBJ2-1; D is uncertain. The V end lost 3 bases, the J end lost 5 bases, and 8 bases lay between the germline ends. This CDR3 contains 13 residues. CDR1 and CDR2 (germline): SNHLY, FYNNEI. This CDR3 is CASSEYQDNEQFF. CDR3 nucleotide sequence: TGTGCCAGCAGTGAGTACCAGGACAATGAGCAGTTCTTC.

The V and J genes are TRBV18 and TRBJ2-7, with D possibly matching TRBD2 (5 bases). Deletions cut 3 bases from V and 5 bases from J, with 17 bases between. The CDR3 loop spans 15 amino acids. Germline lookup yields CDR1 KGHSH and CDR2 LQKENI. The CDR3 DNA reads TGTGCCAGCTCACCCCTTTTTGAGGGAACCGACGAGCAGTACTTC. Translation: CASSPLFEGTDEQYF.

The chain joins TRBV5-4 to TRBJ1-1, with D possibly matching TRBD1 (5 bases). This CDR3 has 15 amino acids. Germline V CDR1 and CDR2: SGHNT, YYREEE (reference sequence). Trimming removed 1 base from V and 11 bases from J, with 21 bases in between. CDR3: CASSLPGDRGGEAFF. In DNA, the CDR3 is TGTGCCAGCAGCTTGCCGGGGGATCGGGGAGGAGAGGCTTTCTTT.

V and J are TRBV2 and TRBJ2-1; 12 nucleotides align to TRBD2. CDR1 is SNHLY, CDR2 FYNNEI, per germline. This CDR3 has 15 amino acids. V was pared by 5 bases and J by 11 bases, with 10 bases of the junction left unmatched. For the CDR3, the DNA is TGTGCCAGCAGTCTAACTAGCGGGGGGAGGAGCCAGCAGTTCTTC. Protein product: CASSLTSGGRSQQFF.

The rearrangement joins TRBV4-2 to TRBJ1-2; a weak D match, TRBD1 (5 bases). V lost 1 base to trimming and J lost 8 bases, with 20 bases between them. The CDR3 has 16 amino acids. The V gene's germline CDR1 is LGHNA and CDR2 YNFKEQ. Here the CDR3 reads CASSQADTQGGLGYTF. In DNA, the CDR3 is TGTGCCAGCAGCCAAGCCGATACCCAGGGAGGCCTGGGCTACACCTTC.

The chain links TRBV15 to TRBJ1-5, with D possibly matching TRBD1 (5 bases). This CDR3 spans 18 amino acids. Germline V lookup: CDR1 LNHNV, CDR2 YYDKDF (reference sequence). The V gene lost 0 bases and the J gene lost 2 bases, with 17 bases spanning the gap. The CDR3 here is CATSREGPQLRGNQPQHF. The CDR3 nucleotides are TGTGCCACCAGCAGAGAGGGACCCCAATTAAGGGGCAATCAGCCCCAGCATTTT.

The chain links TRBV7-9 to TRBJ1-5; tentatively, D is TRBD1 (5 bases). The CDR3 covers 13 residues. Germline V CDR1 and CDR2: SEHNR, FQNEAQ (reference sequence). Trimming stripped 5 bases from V and 5 bases from J, with 10 bases between. The CDR3 is CASSVQADQPQHF. The CDR3 coding sequence is TGTGCCAGCAGCGTACAGGCCGATCAGCCCCAGCATTTT.

The rearrangement uses TRBV5-1 and TRBJ2-7, with a tentative D call TRBD2 (6 bases). V lost 4 bases and J 3 bases, leaving 17 bases between the germline ends. The CDR3 length is 15 residues. The V gene's germline CDR1 is SGHRS and CDR2 YFSETQ. The CDR3 reads CASSLTGAGLYEQYF. In DNA form, the CDR3 reads TGCGCCAGCAGCCTAACCGGCGCGGGGCTCTACGAGCAGTACTTC.

This chain joins TRBV9 and TRBJ2-1; 7 bases align to TRBD2. Germline values: CDR1 SGDLS, CDR2 YYNGEE. The trim removed 1 base at V and 5 bases at J, leaving 6 bases unmatched. The CDR3 consists of 15 residues. This CDR3 reads CASSVSGTSHNEQFF. CDR3 DNA: TGTGCCAGCAGCGTAAGCGGGACGTCCCACAATGAGCAGTTCTTC.

This chain joins TRBV27 and TRBJ2-2, with 7 bases lining up with TRBD2. The CDR3 totals 13 residues. V lost 11 bases, J lost 8 bases, and 11 bases stayed unmatched. Germline V gene data show CDR1 as MNHEY and CDR2 as SMNVEV (reference sequence). CDR3 DNA sequence: TGTGCCTCTGGCTTGCAGGGAGGGGGGGAGCTGTTTTTT. This translates into CASGLQGGGELFF.

V and J are TRBV5-5 and TRBJ2-3, with a weak D call TRBD1 (5 bases). CDR3 length: 16 amino acids. The germline V and J ends were trimmed by 1 base and 3 bases, with 15 bases remaining between them. Per the germline V gene, CDR1 is SGHKS and CDR2 is YYEKEE (reference sequence). The CDR3 spells CASSLYFVRGTDTQYF. The CDR3 DNA follows: TGTGCCAGCAGCTTGTATTTCGTAAGGGGAACAGATACGCAGTATTTT.

The rearrangement uses TRBV13 and TRBJ1-1; D remains unclear. Germline CDR1 is PRHDT and CDR2 is FYEKMQ (reference sequence). The germline V and J ends were trimmed by 8 bases and 2 bases, with 15 bases remaining between them. This CDR3 has 14 residues. The CDR3: CASAQGSPNTEAFF. CDR3 DNA: TGTGCCAGCGCCCAAGGATCCCCTAACACTGAAGCTTTCTTT.